The rows below give T cell receptor beta chains drawn from one sample of a study of blood T cell repertoires in COVID-19. This table comes from immunoSEQ multiplex PCR, and its TCRdb copy is limited to in-frame clones, with some not included. The sample has about 250,000 clones, around 90% seen once; the top ten hold 2% to 2.5%. The sample consisted of peripheral blood. All receptors derive from a woman aged 55-70 years with COVID-19, enrolled during active disease. The CDR3 runs from the conserved cysteine through the conserved F or W. The D gene is left open where the match is weak. Clone size, where shown, is once, few, many, or a class for clones that have expanded.

j_gene	d_gene	v_gene	abundance	CDR3aa	CDR3nt
TRBJ1-5	TRBD1	TRBV19	NA	CASSTVAGGSGNQPQHF	TGTGCCAGTAGTACTGTTGCAGGGGGAAGTGGCAATCAGCCCCAGCATTTT
TRBJ1-2	NA	TRBV29-1	NA	CSVETEGDYGYTF	TGCAGCGTTGAAACAGAGGGAGACTATGGCTACACCTTC
TRBJ1-1	TRBD1	TRBV6-4	few	CASSDQGGTEAFF	TGTGCCAGCAGTGACCAGGGGGGTACTGAAGCTTTCTTT
TRBJ1-1	NA	TRBV27	NA	CASSLPGDTEAFF	TGTGCCAGCAGTTTGCCAGGGGACACTGAAGCTTTCTTT
TRBJ1-6	TRBD1	TRBV19	NA	CASSASTGGNSPLHF	TGTGCCAGTAGTGCGTCGACAGGGGGCAATTCACCCCTCCACTTT
TRBJ1-2	NA	TRBV3-1/TRBV3-2	NA	CASSYSEGYGYTF	TGTGCCAGCAGCTACTCGGAGGGATATGGCTACACCTTC
TRBJ1-1	TRBD1	TRBV4-1	NA	CASSQGDRGGTEAFF	TGCGCCAGCAGCCAAGGGGACAGGGGTGGCACTGAAGCTTTCTTT
TRBJ1-1	TRBD1	TRBV19	NA	CASSWTGRTDTEAFF	TGTGCCAGTAGTTGGACAGGGAGAACGGACACTGAAGCTTTCTTT
TRBJ2-1	NA	TRBV7-9	NA	CASSLVGNEQFF	TGTGCCAGCAGCTTAGTCGGTAATGAGCAGTTCTTC
TRBJ2-1	TRBD2	TRBV5-4	NA	CASSLVAGGALGEQFF	TGTGCCAGCAGCTTGGTCGCCGGGGGGGCCCTGGGTGAGCAGTTCTTC